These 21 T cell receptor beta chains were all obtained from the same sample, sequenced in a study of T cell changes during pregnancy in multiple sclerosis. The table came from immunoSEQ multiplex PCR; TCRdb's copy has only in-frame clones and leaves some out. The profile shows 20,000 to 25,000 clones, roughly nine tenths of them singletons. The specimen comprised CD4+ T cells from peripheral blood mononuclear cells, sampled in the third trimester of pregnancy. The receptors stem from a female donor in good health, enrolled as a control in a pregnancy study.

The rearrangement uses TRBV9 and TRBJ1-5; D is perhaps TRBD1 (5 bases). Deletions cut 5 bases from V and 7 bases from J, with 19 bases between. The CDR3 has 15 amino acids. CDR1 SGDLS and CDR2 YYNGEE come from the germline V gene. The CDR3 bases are TGTGCCAGCAGTGAAGCCCAGGGAACGGGCCAGCCCCAGCATTTT. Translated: CASSEAQGTGQPQHF.

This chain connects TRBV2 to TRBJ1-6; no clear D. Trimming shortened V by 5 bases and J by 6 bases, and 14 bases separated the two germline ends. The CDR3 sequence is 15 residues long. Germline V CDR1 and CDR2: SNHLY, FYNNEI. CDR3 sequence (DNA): TGTGCCAGCAGTATCGCTGCGGGGAGTAATTCACCCCTCCACTTT. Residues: CASSIAAGSNSPLHF.

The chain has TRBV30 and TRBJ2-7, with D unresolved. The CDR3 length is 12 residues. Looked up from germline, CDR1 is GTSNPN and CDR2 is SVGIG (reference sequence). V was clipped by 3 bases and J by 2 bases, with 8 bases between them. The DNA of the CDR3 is TGTGCCTGGAGACGGTCGACCTACGAGCAGTACTTC. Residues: CAWRRSTYEQYF.

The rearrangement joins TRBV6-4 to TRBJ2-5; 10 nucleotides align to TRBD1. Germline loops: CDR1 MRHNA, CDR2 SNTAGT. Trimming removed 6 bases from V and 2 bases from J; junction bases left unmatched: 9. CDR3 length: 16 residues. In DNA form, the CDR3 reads TGTGCCAGCAGACACTCACTGGGACAGGGGCAAGAGACCCAGTACTTC. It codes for CASRHSLGQGQETQYF.

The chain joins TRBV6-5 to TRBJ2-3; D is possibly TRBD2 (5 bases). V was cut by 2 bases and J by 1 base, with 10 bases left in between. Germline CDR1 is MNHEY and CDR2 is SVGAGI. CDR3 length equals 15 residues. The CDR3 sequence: CASSYRGEGTDTQYF. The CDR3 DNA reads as TGTGCCAGCAGTTACCGGGGTGAGGGCACAGATACGCAGTATTTT.

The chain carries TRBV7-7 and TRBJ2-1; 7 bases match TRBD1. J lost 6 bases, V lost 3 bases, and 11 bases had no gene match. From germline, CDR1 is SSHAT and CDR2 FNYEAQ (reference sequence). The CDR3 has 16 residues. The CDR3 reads CASSLGATGRGNEQFF. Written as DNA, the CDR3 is TGTGCCAGCAGCTTGGGCGCGACAGGGAGAGGCAATGAGCAGTTCTTC.

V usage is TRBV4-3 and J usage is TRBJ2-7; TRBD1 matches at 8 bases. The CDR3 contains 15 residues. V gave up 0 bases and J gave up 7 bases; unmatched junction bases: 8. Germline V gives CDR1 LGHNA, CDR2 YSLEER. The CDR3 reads CASSQDSQGAGEQYF. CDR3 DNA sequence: TGCGCCAGCAGCCAAGACAGTCAGGGGGCGGGGGAGCAGTACTTC.

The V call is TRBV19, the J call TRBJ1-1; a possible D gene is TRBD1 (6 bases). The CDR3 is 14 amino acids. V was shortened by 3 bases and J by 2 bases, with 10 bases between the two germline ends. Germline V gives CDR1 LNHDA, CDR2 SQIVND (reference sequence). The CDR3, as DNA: TGTGCCAGTAGTATGACGGGACACAACACTGAAGCTTTCTTT. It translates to CASSMTGHNTEAFF. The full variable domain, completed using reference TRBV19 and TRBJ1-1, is DGGITQSPKYLFRKEGQNVTLSCEQNLNHDAMYWYRQDPGQGLRLIYYSQIVNDFQKGDIAEGYSVSREKKESFPLTVTSAQKNPTAFYLCASSMTGHNTEAFFGQGTRLTVV.

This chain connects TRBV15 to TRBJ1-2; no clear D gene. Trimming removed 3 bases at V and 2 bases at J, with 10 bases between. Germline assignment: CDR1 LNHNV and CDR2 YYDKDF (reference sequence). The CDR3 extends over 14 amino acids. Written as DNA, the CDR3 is TGTGCCACCAGCAGTAACGGGGAGAACTATGGCTACACCTTC. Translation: CATSSNGENYGYTF.

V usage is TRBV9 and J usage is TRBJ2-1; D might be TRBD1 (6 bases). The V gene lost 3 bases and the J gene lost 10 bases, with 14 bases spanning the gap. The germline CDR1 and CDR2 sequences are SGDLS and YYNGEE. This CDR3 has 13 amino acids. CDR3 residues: CASSGQVVGEQFF. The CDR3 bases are TGTGCCAGCAGCGGACAGGTGGTCGGGGAGCAGTTCTTC. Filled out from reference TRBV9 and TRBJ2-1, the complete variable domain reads DSGVTQTPKHLITATGQRVTLRCSPRSGDLSVYWYQQSLDQGLQFLIQYYNGEERAKGNILERFSAQQFPDLHSELNLSSLELGDSALYFCASSGQVVGEQFFGPGTRLTVL.

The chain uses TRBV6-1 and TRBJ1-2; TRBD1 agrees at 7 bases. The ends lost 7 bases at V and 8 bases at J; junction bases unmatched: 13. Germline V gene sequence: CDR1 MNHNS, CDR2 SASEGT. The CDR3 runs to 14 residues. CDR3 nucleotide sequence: TGTGCCAGCATTCGGGACAGACTTGTTGGCGGCTACACCTTC. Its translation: CASIRDRLVGGYTF.

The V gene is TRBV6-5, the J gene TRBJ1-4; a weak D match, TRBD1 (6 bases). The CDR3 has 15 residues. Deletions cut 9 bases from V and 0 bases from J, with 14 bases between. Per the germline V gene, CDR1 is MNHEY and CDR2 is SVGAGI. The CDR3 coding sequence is TGTGCCAGTAGGGGGGGGCTAGCAACTAATGAAAAACTGTTTTTT. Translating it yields CASRGGLATNEKLFF.

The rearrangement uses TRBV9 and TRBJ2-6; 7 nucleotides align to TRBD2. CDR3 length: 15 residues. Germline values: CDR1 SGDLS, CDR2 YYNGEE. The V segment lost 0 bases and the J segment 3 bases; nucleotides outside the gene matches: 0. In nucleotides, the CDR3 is TGTGCCAGCAGCGTAGCGGGGGGTGGGGCCAACGTCCTGACTTTC. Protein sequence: CASSVAGGGANVLTF.

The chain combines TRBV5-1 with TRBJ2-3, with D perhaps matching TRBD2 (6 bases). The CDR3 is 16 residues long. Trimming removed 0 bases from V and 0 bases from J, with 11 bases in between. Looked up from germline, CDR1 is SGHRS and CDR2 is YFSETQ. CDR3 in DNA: TGCGCCAGCAGCTTGGGACTAGTTAAGAGCACAGATACGCAGTATTTT. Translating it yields CASSLGLVKSTDTQYF.

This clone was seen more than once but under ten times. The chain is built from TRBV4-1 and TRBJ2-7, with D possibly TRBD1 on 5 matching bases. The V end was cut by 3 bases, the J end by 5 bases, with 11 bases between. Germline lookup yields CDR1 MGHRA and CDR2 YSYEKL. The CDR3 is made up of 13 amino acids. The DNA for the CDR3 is TGCGCCAGCAGCCAGGGGCTGACGAACGAGCAGTACTTC. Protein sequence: CASSQGLTNEQYF.

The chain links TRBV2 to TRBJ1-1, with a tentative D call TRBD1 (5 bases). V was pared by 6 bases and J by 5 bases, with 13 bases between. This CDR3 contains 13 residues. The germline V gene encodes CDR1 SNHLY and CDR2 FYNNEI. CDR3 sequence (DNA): TGTGCCAGCAGCCCTGGGGGGGAAACTGAAGCTTTCTTT. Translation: CASSPGGETEAFF.

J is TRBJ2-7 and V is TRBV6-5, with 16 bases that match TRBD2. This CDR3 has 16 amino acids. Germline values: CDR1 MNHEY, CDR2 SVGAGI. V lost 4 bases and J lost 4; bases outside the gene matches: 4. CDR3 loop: CASSLGTSGGGYEQYF. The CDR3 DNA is TGTGCCAGCAGTTTAGGGACTAGCGGGGGGGGATACGAGCAGTACTTC.

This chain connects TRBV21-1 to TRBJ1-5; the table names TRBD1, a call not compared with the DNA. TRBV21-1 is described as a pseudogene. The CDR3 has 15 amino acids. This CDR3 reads CASSFRQGSNQPQHF. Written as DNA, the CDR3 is TGTGCCAGCAGCTTCCGACAAGGTAGCAATCAGCCCCAGCATTTT.

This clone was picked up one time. The CDR3, as DNA: TGTGCCAGCAGCGTAGGGGACAGAGCCTACGAGCAGTACTTC. Translating it yields CASSVGDRAYEQYF. V is TRBV9 and J is TRBJ2-7; TRBD1 matches 7 bases. This CDR3 spans 14 amino acids. Germline values: CDR1 SGDLS, CDR2 YYNGEE. With 0 bases clipped from V and 2 bases from J, the junction kept 2 bases outside the gene matches. The full variable domain, with the rest looked up from reference TRBV9 and TRBJ2-7, is DSGVTQTPKHLITATGQRVTLRCSPRSGDLSVYWYQQSLDQGLQFLIQYYNGEERAKGNILERFSAQQFPDLHSELNLSSLELGDSALYFCASSVGDRAYEQYFGPGTRLTVT.

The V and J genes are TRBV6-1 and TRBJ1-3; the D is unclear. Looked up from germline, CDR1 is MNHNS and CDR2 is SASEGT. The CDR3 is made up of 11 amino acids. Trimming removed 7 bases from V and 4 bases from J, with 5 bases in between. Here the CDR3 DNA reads TGTGCCAGCATAACAGGAAACACCATATATTTT. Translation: CASITGNTIYF.

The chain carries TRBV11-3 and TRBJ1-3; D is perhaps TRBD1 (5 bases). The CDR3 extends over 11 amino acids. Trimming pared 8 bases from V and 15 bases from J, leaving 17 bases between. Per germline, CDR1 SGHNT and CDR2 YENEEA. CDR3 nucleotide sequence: TGTGCCAGCGGCGGGCAGGGAGGGTCATATTTT. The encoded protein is CASGGQGGSYF.